This is a list of T cell receptor beta chains from one sample in a study of blood T cell repertoires in COVID-19. Assay used: immunoSEQ multiplex PCR; TCRdb lists only in-frame clones, some missing. Found here are about 40,000 clones, around 80% of them singletons; the top ten hold about 28%. Sequenced: peripheral blood. The receptors shown here come from a man older than 75 with acute or convalescent COVID-19. Both conserved end residues are part of each CDR3. Fields, in order: V gene, J gene, clone size, D gene, CDR3 protein, CDR3 DNA. The D gene is left open where the match is weak. Size is stated for part of the rows, as once, few or many counts, or as a class when the clone is expanded.

TRBV19	TRBJ1-4	once	NA	CASSIDPGVYEGKLFF	TGTGCCAGTAGTATAGACCCGGGAGTATATGAGGGAAAACTGTTTTTT
TRBV7-2	TRBJ2-2	once	NA	CASSGFRGAGELFF	TGTGCCAGCAGCGGATTCAGGGGCGCCGGGGAGCTGTTTTTT
TRBV7-2	TRBJ1-2	NA	NA	CASSSRAGKAGYTF	TGTGCCAGCAGCTCCCGAGCAGGGAAGGCAGGCTACACCTTC
TRBV4-1	TRBJ2-7	NA	TRBD2	CASSQDRRRGGRYEQYF	TGCGCCAGCAGCCAAGATAGGAGGCGGGGGGGCCGATACGAGCAGTACTTC
TRBV6-5	TRBJ2-7	NA	NA	CASKIVTFAHEQYF	TGTGCCAGCAAAATCGTGACATTTGCCCACGAGCAGTACTTC
TRBV19	TRBJ2-2	once	TRBD2	CASSLLAGGQTGELFF	TGTGCCAGTAGTCTCCTAGCGGGAGGGCAAACCGGGGAGCTGTTTTTT
TRBV2	TRBJ2-1	NA	NA	CASGGRRTSSYNEQFF	TGTGCCAGCGGAGGCCGGAGGACGAGCTCCTACAATGAGCAGTTCTTC
TRBV7-8	TRBJ2-3	NA	TRBD2	CASSLWTSGSTDTQYF	TGTGCCAGCAGCTTATGGACTAGCGGATCCACAGATACGCAGTATTTT
TRBV7-3	TRBJ2-3	once	TRBD2	CASSLGLAGVTDTQYF	TGTGCCAGCAGCCTAGGACTAGCGGGAGTAACAGATACGCAGTATTTT
TRBV20-1	TRBJ2-7	NA	TRBD2	CSASRLAGQNYEQYF	TGCAGTGCTAGTAGGCTAGCGGGACAGAACTACGAGCAGTACTTC
TRBV10-2	TRBJ2-5	NA	TRBD2	CASSDWAGGVEETQYF	TGCGCCAGCAGCGACTGGGCGGGAGGGGTGGAAGAGACCCAGTACTTC
TRBV9	TRBJ2-5	NA	NA	CASRPGLGQETQYF	TGTGCCAGCAGACCGGGACTGGGGCAAGAGACCCAGTACTTC
TRBV6-5	TRBJ2-2	NA	TRBD2	CASKTSGNTGELFF	TGTGCCAGCAAAACTAGCGGGAACACCGGGGAGCTGTTTTTT
TRBV5-1	TRBJ2-5	NA	TRBD2	CASSFGLAGGEETQYF	TGCGCCAGCAGCTTCGGACTAGCGGGAGGTGAAGAGACCCAGTACTTC
TRBV9	TRBJ2-3	NA	NA	CASSVRGSTDTQYF	TGTGCCAGCAGCGTTCGGGGATCCACAGATACGCAGTATTTT
TRBV5-4	TRBJ2-5	NA	TRBD2	CASSPTQAGYGTQYF	TGTGCCAGCAGCCCGACTCAAGCGGGGTATGGGACCCAGTACTTC
TRBV7-2	TRBJ2-1	NA	TRBD2	CASSPSGAHNEQFF	TGTGCCAGCAGTCCCAGCGGGGCCCACAATGAGCAGTTCTTC
TRBV18	TRBJ2-2	NA	NA	CASSPRLAQNTGELFF	TGTGCCAGCTCACCACGGCTAGCGCAGAACACCGGGGAGCTGTTTTTT
TRBV5-8	TRBJ1-5	few	NA	CASSPTDQPQHF	TGTGCCAGCAGCCCTACAGATCAGCCCCAGCATTTT
TRBV30	TRBJ1-4	once	NA	CAWSEMTGGQEKLFF	TGTGCCTGGAGTGAAATGACAGGCGGCCAGGAAAAACTGTTTTTT
TRBV6-2/TRBV6-3	TRBJ2-1	NA	NA	CASSYNEDVGRIYNEQFF	TGTGCCAGCAGTTATAACGAGGATGTGGGTCGGATCTACAATGAGCAGTTCTTC
TRBV3-1/TRBV3-2	TRBJ1-1	NA	TRBD1	CASSQGQGDTEAFF	TGTGCCAGCAGCCAAGGACAGGGGGACACTGAAGCTTTCTTT
TRBV29-1	TRBJ1-2	few	TRBD1	CSVENVPGGSYGYTF	TGCAGCGTTGAAAACGTCCCAGGGGGAAGCTATGGCTACACCTTC
TRBV6-4	TRBJ2-2	NA	TRBD2	CASSDSAGRDGSGELFF	TGTGCCAGCAGTGACTCAGCAGGGAGGGATGGTTCCGGGGAGCTGTTTTTT
TRBV6-5	TRBJ1-1	NA	NA	CASSSQGNTEAFF	TGTGCCAGCAGTTCACAGGGGAACACTGAAGCTTTCTTT
TRBV4-2	TRBJ2-3	NA	NA	CASSQGRDNTDTQYF	TGTGCCAGCAGCCAAGGCCGGGACAACACAGATACGCAGTATTTT
TRBV28	TRBJ1-1	NA	TRBD1	CASSLLQGVDTEAFF	TGTGCCAGCAGTTTATTGCAGGGGGTCGACACTGAAGCTTTCTTT
TRBV7-9	TRBJ2-5	few	TRBD1	CASSPGQGKETQYF	TGTGCCAGCAGCCCCGGACAGGGGAAAGAGACCCAGTACTTC
TRBV6-2/TRBV6-3	TRBJ1-3	NA	NA	CASSYVSWRDSGNTIYF	TGTGCCAGCAGTTACGTATCATGGCGGGACTCTGGAAACACCATATATTTT
TRBV5-6	TRBJ1-2	NA	TRBD1	CASSSPTGSKGYTF	TGTGCCAGCAGCTCCCCGACAGGGAGTAAAGGCTACACCTTC
TRBV5-8	TRBJ1-4	NA	NA	CASSLRVINEKLFF	TGTGCCAGCAGCTTGCGGGTGATTAATGAAAAACTGTTTTTT
TRBV2	TRBJ2-2	few	TRBD1	CATSGTGDRGGELFF	TGTGCCACCTCCGGGACAGGGGATCGAGGCGGGGAGCTGTTTTTT
TRBV7-9	TRBJ1-2	NA	NA	CASSLGSAQSYGYTF	TGTGCCAGCAGCTTAGGGAGTGCGCAAAGCTATGGCTACACCTTC
TRBV19	TRBJ1-6	NA	NA	CASSIVYRQGNSPLHF	TGTGCCAGTAGTATAGTATATCGTCAGGGGAATTCACCCCTCCACTTT
TRBV10-3	TRBJ2-7	NA	NA	CAISSNSYEQYF	TGTGCCATCAGCAGTAATTCCTACGAGCAGTACTTC
TRBV7-9	TRBJ1-1	NA	NA	CASSVWRTEAFF	TGTGCCAGCAGCGTATGGAGGACTGAAGCTTTCTTT
TRBV28	TRBJ2-7	NA	TRBD1	CASSSGQGGFPYF	TGTGCCAGCAGTTCAGGACAGGGGGGCTTTCCGTACTTC